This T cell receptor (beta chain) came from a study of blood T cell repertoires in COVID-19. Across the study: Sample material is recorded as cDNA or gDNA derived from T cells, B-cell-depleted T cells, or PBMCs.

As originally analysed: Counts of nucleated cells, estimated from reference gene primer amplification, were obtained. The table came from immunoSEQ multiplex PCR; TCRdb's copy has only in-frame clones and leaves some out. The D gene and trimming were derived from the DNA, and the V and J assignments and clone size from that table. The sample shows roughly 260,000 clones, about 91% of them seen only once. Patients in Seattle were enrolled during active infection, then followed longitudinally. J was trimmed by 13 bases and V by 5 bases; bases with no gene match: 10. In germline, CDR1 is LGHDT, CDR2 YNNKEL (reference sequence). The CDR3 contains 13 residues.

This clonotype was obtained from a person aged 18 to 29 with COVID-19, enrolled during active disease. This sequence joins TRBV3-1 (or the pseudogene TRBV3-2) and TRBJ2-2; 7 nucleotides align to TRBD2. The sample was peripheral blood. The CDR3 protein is CASSADWGGWLFF. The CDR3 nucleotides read TGTGCCAGCAGCGCCGATTGGGGGGGATGGCTGTTTTTT.